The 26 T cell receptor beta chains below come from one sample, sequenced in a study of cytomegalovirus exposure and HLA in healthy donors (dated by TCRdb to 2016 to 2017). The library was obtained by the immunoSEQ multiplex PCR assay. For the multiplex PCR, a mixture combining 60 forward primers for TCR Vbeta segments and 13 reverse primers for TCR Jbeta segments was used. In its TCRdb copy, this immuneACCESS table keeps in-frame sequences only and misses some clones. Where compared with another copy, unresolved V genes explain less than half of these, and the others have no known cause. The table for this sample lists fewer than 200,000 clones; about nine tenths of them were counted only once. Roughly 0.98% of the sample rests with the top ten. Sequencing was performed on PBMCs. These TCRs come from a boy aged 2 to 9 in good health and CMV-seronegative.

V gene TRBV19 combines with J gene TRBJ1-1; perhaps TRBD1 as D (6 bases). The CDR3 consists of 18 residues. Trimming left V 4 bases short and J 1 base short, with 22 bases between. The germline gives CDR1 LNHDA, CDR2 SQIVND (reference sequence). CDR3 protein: CASSTPTTGGTRNTEAFF. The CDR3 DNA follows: TGTGCCAGTAGTACGCCGACGACAGGTGGGACCCGGAACACTGAAGCTTTCTTT.

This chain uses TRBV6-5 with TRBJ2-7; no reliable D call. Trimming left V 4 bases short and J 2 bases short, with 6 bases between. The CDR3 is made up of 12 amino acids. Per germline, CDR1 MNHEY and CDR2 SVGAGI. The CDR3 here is CASSSFPYEQYF. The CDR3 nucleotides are TGTGCCAGCAGTTCTTTCCCCTACGAGCAGTACTTC.

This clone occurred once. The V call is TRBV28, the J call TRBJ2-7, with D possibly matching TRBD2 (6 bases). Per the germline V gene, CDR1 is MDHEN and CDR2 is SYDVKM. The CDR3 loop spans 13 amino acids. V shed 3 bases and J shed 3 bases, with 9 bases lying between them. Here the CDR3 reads CASSFGRNYEQYF. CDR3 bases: TGTGCCAGCAGTTTCGGGAGAAACTACGAGCAGTACTTC.

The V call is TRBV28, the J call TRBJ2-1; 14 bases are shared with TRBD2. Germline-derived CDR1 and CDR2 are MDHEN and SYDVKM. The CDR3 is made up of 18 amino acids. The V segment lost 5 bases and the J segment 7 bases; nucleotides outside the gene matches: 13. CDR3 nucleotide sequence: TGTGCCAGCAGTAAAGGGACTAGCGGGAGAGAGGGTTGGAATGAGCAGTTCTTC. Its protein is CASSKGTSGREGWNEQFF. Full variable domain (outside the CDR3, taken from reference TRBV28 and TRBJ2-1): DVKVTQSSRYLVKRTGEKVFLECVQDMDHENMFWYRQDPGLGLRLIYFSYDVKMKEKGDIPEGYSVSREKKERFSLILESASTNQTSMYLCASSKGTSGREGWNEQFFGPGTRLTVL.

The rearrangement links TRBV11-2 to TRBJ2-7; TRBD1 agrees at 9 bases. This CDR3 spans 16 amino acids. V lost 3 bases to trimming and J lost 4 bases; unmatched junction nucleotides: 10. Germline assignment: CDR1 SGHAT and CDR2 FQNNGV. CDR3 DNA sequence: TGTGCCAGCAGCTTCTTCGGGACAGGGAAACCGTACGAGCAGTACTTC. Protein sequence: CASSFFGTGKPYEQYF. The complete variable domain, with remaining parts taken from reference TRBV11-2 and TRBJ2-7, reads EAGVAQSPRYKIIEKRQSVAFWCNPISGHATLYWYQQILGQGPKLLIQFQNNGVVDDSQLPKDRFSAERLKGVDSTLKIQPAKLEDSAVYLCASSFFGTGKPYEQYFGPGTRLTVT.

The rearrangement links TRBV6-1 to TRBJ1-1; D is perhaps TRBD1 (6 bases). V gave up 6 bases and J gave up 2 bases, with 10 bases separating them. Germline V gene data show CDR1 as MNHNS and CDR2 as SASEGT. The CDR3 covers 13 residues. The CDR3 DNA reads TGTGCCAGCAGAGACAGGCTTAACACTGAAGCTTTCTTT. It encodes CASRDRLNTEAFF.

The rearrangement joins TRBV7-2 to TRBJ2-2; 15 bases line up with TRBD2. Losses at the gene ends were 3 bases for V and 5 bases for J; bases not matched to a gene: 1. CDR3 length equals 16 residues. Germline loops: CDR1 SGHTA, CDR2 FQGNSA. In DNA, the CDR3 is TGTGCCAGCAGCTTTGGACTAGCGGGGGGGACCGGGGAGCTGTTTTTT. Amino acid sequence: CASSFGLAGGTGELFF.

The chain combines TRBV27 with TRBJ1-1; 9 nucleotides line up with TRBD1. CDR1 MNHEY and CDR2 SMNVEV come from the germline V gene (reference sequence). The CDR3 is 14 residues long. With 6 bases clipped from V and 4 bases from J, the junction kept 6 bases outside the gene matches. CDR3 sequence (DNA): TGTGCCAGCAGATTTGGACAGGGGTTCACTGAAGCTTTCTTT. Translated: CASRFGQGFTEAFF.

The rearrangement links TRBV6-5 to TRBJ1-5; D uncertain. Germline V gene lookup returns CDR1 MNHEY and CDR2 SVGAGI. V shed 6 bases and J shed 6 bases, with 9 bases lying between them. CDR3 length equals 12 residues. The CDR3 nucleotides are TGTGCCAGCAGGACCCGGGGTCAGCCCCAGCATTTT. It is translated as CASRTRGQPQHF.

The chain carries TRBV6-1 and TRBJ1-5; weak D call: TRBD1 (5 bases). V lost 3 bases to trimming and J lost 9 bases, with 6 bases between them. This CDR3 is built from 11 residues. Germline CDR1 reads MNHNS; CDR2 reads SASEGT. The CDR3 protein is CASSDGGPQHF. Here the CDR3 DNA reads TGTGCCAGCAGTGACGGGGGGCCCCAGCATTTT.

Here the CDR3 reads CASSYSVTAYYGYTF. CDR3 DNA sequence: TGTGCCAGCAGTTACTCGGTGACAGCCTACTATGGCTACACCTTC. This chain joins TRBV6-6 and TRBJ1-2, with D perhaps TRBD1 (5 bases). CDR1 is MNHNY and CDR2 is SVGAGI in the germline V gene (reference sequence). V gave up 0 bases and J gave up 3 bases, with 11 bases separating them. The CDR3 consists of 15 residues.

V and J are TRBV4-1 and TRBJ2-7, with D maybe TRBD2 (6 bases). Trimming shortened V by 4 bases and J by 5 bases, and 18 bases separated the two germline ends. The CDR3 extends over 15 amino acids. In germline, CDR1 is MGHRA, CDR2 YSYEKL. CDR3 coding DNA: TGCGCCAGCAGCCCCACCCTTGCGCGGAGGGACGAGCAGTACTTC. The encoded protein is CASSPTLARRDEQYF.

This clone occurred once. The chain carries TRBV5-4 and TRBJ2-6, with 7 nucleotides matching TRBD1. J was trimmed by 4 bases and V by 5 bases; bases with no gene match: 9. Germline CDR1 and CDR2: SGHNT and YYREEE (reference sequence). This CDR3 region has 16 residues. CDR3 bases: TGTGCCAGCAGTGGGAGCAGGGGGTCAGGGGCCAACGTCCTGACTTTC. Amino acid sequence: CASSGSRGSGANVLTF.

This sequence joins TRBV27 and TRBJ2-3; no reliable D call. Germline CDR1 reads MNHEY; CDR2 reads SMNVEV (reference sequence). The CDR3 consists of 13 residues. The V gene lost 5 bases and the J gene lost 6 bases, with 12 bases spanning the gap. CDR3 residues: CASSVRDSDTQYF. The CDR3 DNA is TGTGCCAGCAGTGTCCGAGACTCGGATACGCAGTATTTT.

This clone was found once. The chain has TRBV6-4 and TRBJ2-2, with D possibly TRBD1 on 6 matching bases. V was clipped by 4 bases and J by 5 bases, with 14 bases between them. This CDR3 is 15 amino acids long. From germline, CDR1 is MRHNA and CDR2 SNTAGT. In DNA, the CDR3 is TGTGCCAGCAGTGCCCGGGAAAGGGGGACCGGGGAGCTGTTTTTT. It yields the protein CASSARERGTGELFF.

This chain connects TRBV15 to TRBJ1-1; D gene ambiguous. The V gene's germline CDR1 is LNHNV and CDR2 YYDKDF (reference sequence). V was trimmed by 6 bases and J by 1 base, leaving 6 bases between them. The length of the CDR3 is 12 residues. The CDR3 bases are TGTGCCACCAGTCACGGGAACACTGAAGCTTTCTTT. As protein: CATSHGNTEAFF.

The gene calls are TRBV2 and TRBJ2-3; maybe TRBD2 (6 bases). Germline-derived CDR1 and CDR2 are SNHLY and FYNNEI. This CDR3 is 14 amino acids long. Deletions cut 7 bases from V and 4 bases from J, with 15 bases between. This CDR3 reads CASTRREEADTQYF. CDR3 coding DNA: TGTGCCAGCACTAGGAGGGAGGAAGCAGATACGCAGTATTTT.

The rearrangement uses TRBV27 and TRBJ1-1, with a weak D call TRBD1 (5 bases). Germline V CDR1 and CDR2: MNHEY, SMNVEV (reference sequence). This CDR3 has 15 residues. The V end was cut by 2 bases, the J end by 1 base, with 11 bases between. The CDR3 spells CASSLTRRGNTEAFF. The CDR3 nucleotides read TGTGCCAGCAGTTTAACTCGGAGGGGGAACACTGAAGCTTTCTTT.

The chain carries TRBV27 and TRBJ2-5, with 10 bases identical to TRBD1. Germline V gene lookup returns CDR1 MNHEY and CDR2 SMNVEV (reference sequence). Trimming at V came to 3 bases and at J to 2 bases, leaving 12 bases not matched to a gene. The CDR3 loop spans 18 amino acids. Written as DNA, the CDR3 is TGTGCCAGCAGTTTGTTTCAGCTCGGGACAGGGGTGCAAGAGACCCAGTACTTC. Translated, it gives CASSLFQLGTGVQETQYF.

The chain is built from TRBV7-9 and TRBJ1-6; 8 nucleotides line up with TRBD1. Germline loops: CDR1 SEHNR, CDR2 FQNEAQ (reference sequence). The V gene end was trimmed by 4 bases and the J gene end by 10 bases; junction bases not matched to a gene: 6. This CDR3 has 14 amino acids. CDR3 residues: CASSSGDRRSPLHF. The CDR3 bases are TGTGCCAGCAGCTCAGGGGACAGGCGCTCACCCCTCCACTTT.

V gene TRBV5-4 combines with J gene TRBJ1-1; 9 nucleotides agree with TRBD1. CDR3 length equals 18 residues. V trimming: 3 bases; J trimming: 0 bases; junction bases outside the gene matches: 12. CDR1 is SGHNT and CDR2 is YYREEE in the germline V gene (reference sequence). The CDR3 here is CASSSGDRGIFLNTEAFF. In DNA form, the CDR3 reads TGTGCCAGCAGCTCAGGAGACAGGGGGATTTTCTTGAACACTGAAGCTTTCTTT.

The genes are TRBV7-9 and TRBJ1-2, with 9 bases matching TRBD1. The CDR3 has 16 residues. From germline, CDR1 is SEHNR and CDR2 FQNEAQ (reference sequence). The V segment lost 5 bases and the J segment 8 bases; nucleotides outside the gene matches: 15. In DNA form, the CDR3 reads TGTGCCAGCAGCCAAGGACAGGGGTTTTTACTGAGGGGCTACACCTTC. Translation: CASSQGQGFLLRGYTF.

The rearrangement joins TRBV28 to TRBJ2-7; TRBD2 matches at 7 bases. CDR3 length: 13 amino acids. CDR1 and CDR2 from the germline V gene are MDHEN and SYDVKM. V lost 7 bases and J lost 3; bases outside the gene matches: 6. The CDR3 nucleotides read TGTGCCAGCAAAATCTCGGGAGGCTACGAGCAGTACTTC. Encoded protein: CASKISGGYEQYF.

CDR3 DNA: TGCGCCAGCAGCTTAACCGGGACAGGGGATGAGCAGTACTTC. This translates into CASSLTGTGDEQYF. The chain combines TRBV5-1 with TRBJ2-7, with TRBD1 matching over 10 bases. V was pared by 2 bases and J by 7 bases, with 6 bases of the junction left unmatched. From germline, CDR1 is SGHRS and CDR2 YFSETQ. The CDR3 runs to 14 residues.

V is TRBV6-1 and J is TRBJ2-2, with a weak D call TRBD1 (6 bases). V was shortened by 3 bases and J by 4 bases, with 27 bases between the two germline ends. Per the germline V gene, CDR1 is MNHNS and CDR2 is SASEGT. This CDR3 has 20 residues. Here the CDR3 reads CASSDQGQVMWILGTGELFF. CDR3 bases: TGTGCCAGCAGTGATCAGGGGCAGGTGATGTGGATCTTGGGCACCGGGGAGCTGTTTTTT.

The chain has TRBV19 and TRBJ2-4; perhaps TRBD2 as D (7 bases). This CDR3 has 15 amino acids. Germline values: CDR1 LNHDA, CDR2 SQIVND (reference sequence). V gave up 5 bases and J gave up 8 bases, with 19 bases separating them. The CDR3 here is CASSDTGSGVDIQYF. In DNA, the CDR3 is TGTGCCAGTAGTGATACAGGGAGCGGGGTGGACATTCAGTACTTC.